The present T cell receptor beta chain was sequenced within a study of PD-1 blockade in classical Hodgkin lymphoma. Study background: Patients were treated with nivolumab at 3 mg/kg, and this was given intravenously every 2 weeks.

Germline V gene lookup returns CDR1 SGHDT and CDR2 YYEEEE. There are 13 residues in the CDR3. The J segment lost 8 bases and the V segment lost 3 bases, leaving 3 bases of the junction unmatched. With respect to this clone: Its antigen is undetermined.

Study results and limitations: Relative to healthy donors, newly diagnosed patients reportedly had lower baseline TCR diversity, which was reported as lower still in relapsed/refractory patients. In CD4+ cells, TCR diversity went up significantly by C4D1, but in CD8+ cells it did not.

TCRdb's copy holds only in-frame clones and misses some; the assay was immunoSEQ multiplex PCR. Among about 23,000 clones listed, over 75% were seen once. As for time point: cycle 4 day 1 (C4D1), after 5 to 7 weeks of nivolumab. There was relapse after autologous stem cell transplantation in every patient, and there was variation in brentuximab vedotin exposure. Complete response, partial response or progressive disease constituted the best response categories observed. This specimen was peripheral blood mononuclear cells (PBMCs), taken before the fourth cycle of nivolumab. This TCR was sampled from a human donor with classical Hodgkin lymphoma. This chain joins TRBV5-6 and TRBJ1-3; 9 bases line up with TRBD1. CDR3 DNA: TGTGCCAGCAGCTGGGACAGGGTTGACACCATATATTTT. Translation: CASSWDRVDTIYF.